This T cell receptor (beta chain) was found in a study of blood T cell repertoires in COVID-19. Background on the study: Researchers got acute and convalescent COVID-19 samples from the United States, Italy and Spain. The analysed material was cDNA or gDNA that came from T cells, B-cell-depleted T cells, or PBMCs.

Methods used by the authors: Reference gene primer amplification gave nucleated cell count estimates. The assay was immunoSEQ multiplex PCR, and TCRdb's table has in-frame clones only and misses some. Clone size and V and J calls were adopted from that table, with D and trimming inferred from the DNA. The profile shows fewer than 200,000 clones, 88% of them singletons. The CDR3 extends over 15 amino acids. With V trimmed by 5 bases and J by 4 bases, 10 bases remained unmatched. Germline loops: CDR1 SGHTA, CDR2 FQGNSA. The sequenced sample consisted of peripheral blood. The V and J genes are TRBV7-2 and TRBJ1-2; 7 bases are a match to TRBD1. This receptor was taken from a man aged 50 to 59 who had recovered from COVID-19. The CDR3 DNA sequence: TGTGCCAGCAGCACTACTCCGGGACAGCTCTATGGCTACACCTTC. This translates into CASSTTPGQLYGYTF.